These T cell receptor beta chains were read from a single sample in a study of T cell responses to AZD1222 COVID-19 vaccine. Only in-frame clones appear in the TCRdb table, and some are missing; sequencing was by immunoSEQ multiplex PCR. The sample yields tens of thousands of clones, 90% seen once. Specimen: peripheral blood, collected on day 0 of AZD1222 vaccination. All receptors derive from an adult in good health. The CDR3 runs from the conserved cysteine through the conserved F or W. D genes are given only for firm matches. Size is omitted from some rows. Given values are once, few, many or a class for expanded clones.

V gene: TRBV7-9; clone size: .; J gene: TRBJ1-1; D gene: .; CDR3 protein: CASSYGSAWVLF; CDR3 DNA: TGTGCCAGCAGCTACGGCAGCGCCTGGGTCCTCTTT
V gene: TRBV6-5; clone size: .; J gene: TRBJ1-2; D gene: .; CDR3 protein: CASSQSGQLNYGYTF; CDR3 DNA: TGTGCCAGCAGTCAATCAGGACAGCTTAACTATGGCTACACCTTC
V gene: TRBV5-6; clone size: .; J gene: TRBJ2-7; D gene: TRBD1; CDR3 protein: CASSFTGVYEQYF; CDR3 DNA: TGTGCCAGCAGCTTTACAGGGGTCTACGAGCAGTACTTC
V gene: TRBV3-1/TRBV3-2; clone size: .; J gene: TRBJ1-2; D gene: .; CDR3 protein: CASSPVSANYGYTF; CDR3 DNA: TGTGCCAGCAGCCCCGTGAGTGCTAACTATGGCTACACCTTC
V gene: TRBV19; clone size: many; J gene: TRBJ1-1; D gene: .; CDR3 protein: CASSIGYTEAFF; CDR3 DNA: TGTGCCAGTAGTATTGGGTACACTGAAGCTTTCTTT
V gene: TRBV5-1; clone size: .; J gene: TRBJ2-3; D gene: .; CDR3 protein: CASSRAPPSTDTQYF; CDR3 DNA: TGCGCCAGCTCTAGGGCCCCACCAAGCACAGATACGCAATATTTT
V gene: TRBV10-2; clone size: .; J gene: TRBJ1-1; D gene: .; CDR3 protein: CASSAIPGPEAFF; CDR3 DNA: TGCGCCAGCAGTGCTATTCCGGGACCGGAAGCTTTCTTT
V gene: TRBV30; clone size: .; J gene: TRBJ1-6; D gene: .; CDR3 protein: CAWSVKGSSPLHF; CDR3 DNA: TGTGCCTGGAGTGTTAAGGGCTCTTCACCCCTCCACTTT
V gene: TRBV30; clone size: .; J gene: TRBJ1-1; D gene: .; CDR3 protein: CAWSLQMNTEAFF; CDR3 DNA: TGTGCCTGGAGTTTGCAAATGAACACTGAAGCTTTCTTT
V gene: TRBV30; clone size: .; J gene: TRBJ1-2; D gene: .; CDR3 protein: CAWSVLGRDRDYGYTF; CDR3 DNA: TGTGCCTGGAGTGTACTCGGGAGAGATCGGGACTATGGCTACACCTTC
V gene: TRBV25-1; clone size: few; J gene: TRBJ1-5; D gene: .; CDR3 protein: CASSEHNNVSNQPQHF; CDR3 DNA: TGTGCCAGCAGTGAACACAACAACGTTAGCAATCAGCCCCAGCATTTT
V gene: TRBV4-3; clone size: .; J gene: TRBJ2-1; D gene: .; CDR3 protein: CASSQGTPLPYNEQFF; CDR3 DNA: TGCGCCAGCAGCCAAGGGACTCCCTTACCCTACAATGAGCAGTTCTTC
V gene: TRBV10-3; clone size: .; J gene: TRBJ2-2; D gene: TRBD2; CDR3 protein: CASKRGGNTGELFF; CDR3 DNA: TGTGCCAGTAAGCGGGGGGGGAACACCGGGGAGCTGTTTTTT
V gene: TRBV6-2/TRBV6-3; clone size: .; J gene: TRBJ2-1; D gene: TRBD2; CDR3 protein: CASSRLAGASEFF; CDR3 DNA: TGTGCCAGCAGTAGGCTAGCGGGGGCGTCCGAGTTCTTC
V gene: TRBV7-8; clone size: once; J gene: TRBJ1-2; D gene: .; CDR3 protein: CASSLVREGYGYTF; CDR3 DNA: TGTGCCAGCAGCTTGGTCAGGGAAGGCTATGGCTACACCTTC
V gene: TRBV13; clone size: few; J gene: TRBJ2-1; D gene: .; CDR3 protein: CASSHGQLNEQFF; CDR3 DNA: TGTGCCAGCAGCCACGGACAGCTAAATGAGCAGTTCTTC
V gene: TRBV4-3; clone size: .; J gene: TRBJ1-6; D gene: TRBD1; CDR3 protein: CASSNRGARGSPLHF; CDR3 DNA: TGCGCCAGCAGCAACCGGGGAGCCAGGGGGTCACCCCTCCACTTT
V gene: TRBV12-5; clone size: .; J gene: TRBJ2-5; D gene: .; CDR3 protein: CASGLVEETQYF; CDR3 DNA: TGTGCTAGTGGTTTGGTTGAAGAGACCCAGTACTTC
V gene: TRBV7-9; clone size: .; J gene: TRBJ1-1; D gene: TRBD1; CDR3 protein: CASSSSQGSNTEAFF; CDR3 DNA: TGTGCCAGCAGCTCATCACAGGGGTCTAACACTGAAGCTTTCTTT
V gene: TRBV19; clone size: .; J gene: TRBJ1-5; D gene: .; CDR3 protein: CASSIPPQPQHF; CDR3 DNA: TGTGCCAGTAGTATCCCCCCTCAGCCCCAGCATTTT
V gene: TRBV6-5; clone size: .; J gene: TRBJ1-1; D gene: TRBD1; CDR3 protein: CASSSGQADTEAFF; CDR3 DNA: TGTGCCAGCAGTTCCGGACAGGCAGACACTGAAGCTTTCTTT
V gene: TRBV6-5; clone size: .; J gene: TRBJ1-2; D gene: TRBD1; CDR3 protein: CASSLLDRAYGYTF; CDR3 DNA: TGTGCCAGCAGTTTACTCGACAGGGCCTATGGCTACACCTTC
V gene: TRBV19; clone size: .; J gene: TRBJ1-1; D gene: .; CDR3 protein: CASSIATRGNTEAFF; CDR3 DNA: TGTGCCAGTAGTATAGCGACCAGGGGGAACACTGAAGCTTTCTTT
V gene: TRBV6-2/TRBV6-3; clone size: .; J gene: TRBJ1-1; D gene: .; CDR3 protein: CASRYMGNTEAFF; CDR3 DNA: TGTGCCAGCCGTTATATGGGGAACACTGAAGCTTTCTTT
V gene: TRBV5-6; clone size: .; J gene: TRBJ1-2; D gene: .; CDR3 protein: CASSSAYSGWGDGYTF; CDR3 DNA: TGTGCCAGCAGCTCCGCTTACTCAGGGTGGGGGGATGGCTACACCTTC
V gene: TRBV6-5; clone size: .; J gene: TRBJ2-3; D gene: .; CDR3 protein: CASSYSPPASTDTQYF; CDR3 DNA: TGTGCCAGCAGTTACTCCCCCCCCGCTAGCACAGATACGCAGTATTTT
V gene: TRBV5-6; clone size: .; J gene: TRBJ1-1; D gene: .; CDR3 protein: CASSGLESGGTEAFF; CDR3 DNA: TGTGCCAGCAGTGGTTTGGAGTCTGGAGGCACTGAAGCTTTCTTT
V gene: TRBV30; clone size: .; J gene: TRBJ2-1; D gene: .; CDR3 protein: CAWSPTTNNEQFF; CDR3 DNA: TGTGCCTGGAGCCCTACCACTAACAATGAGCAGTTCTTC
V gene: TRBV27; clone size: .; J gene: TRBJ1-6; D gene: .; CDR3 protein: CASSAAGLDDSPLHF; CDR3 DNA: TGTGCCAGCAGTGCCGCCGGGCTAGATGATTCACCCCTCCACTTT
V gene: TRBV5-1; clone size: .; J gene: TRBJ1-1; D gene: TRBD1; CDR3 protein: CASSLGAGGNTEAFF; CDR3 DNA: TGCGCCAGCAGCTTGGGTGCAGGGGGGAACACTGAAGCTTTCTTT
V gene: TRBV6-1; clone size: .; J gene: TRBJ1-1; D gene: TRBD1; CDR3 protein: CASSGAGTGKGRAEAFF; CDR3 DNA: TGTGCCAGCAGTGGAGCCGGGACAGGGAAGGGTAGGGCTGAAGCTTTCTTT
V gene: TRBV5-1; clone size: .; J gene: TRBJ1-3; D gene: .; CDR3 protein: CASSPEGGGRGNTIYF; CDR3 DNA: TGCGCCAGCAGCCCCGAAGGTGGAGGCCGTGGAAACACCATATATTTT
V gene: TRBV11-3; clone size: .; J gene: TRBJ1-1; D gene: .; CDR3 protein: CASRRQALMGTEAFF; CDR3 DNA: TGTGCCAGCAGGAGACAGGCCCTCATGGGGACTGAAGCTTTCTTT
V gene: TRBV30; clone size: .; J gene: TRBJ1-2; D gene: .; CDR3 protein: CAWSVTGSGYTF; CDR3 DNA: TGTGCCTGGAGTGTTACAGGGTCTGGCTACACCTTC
V gene: TRBV9; clone size: once; J gene: TRBJ1-2; D gene: TRBD1; CDR3 protein: CASSDRGNYGYTF; CDR3 DNA: TGTGCCAGCAGCGACAGGGGGAACTATGGCTACACCTTC
V gene: TRBV10-1; clone size: once; J gene: TRBJ1-1; D gene: .; CDR3 protein: CASSEEVATEAFF; CDR3 DNA: TGCGCCAGCAGTGAGGAGGTGGCCACTGAAGCTTTCTTT
V gene: TRBV7-2; clone size: .; J gene: TRBJ1-2; D gene: TRBD1; CDR3 protein: CASSLAVRGGTAHGYTF; CDR3 DNA: TGTGCCAGCAGCTTAGCGGTTCGGGGTGGGACAGCGCATGGCTACACCTTC
V gene: TRBV5-1; clone size: .; J gene: TRBJ1-2; D gene: .; CDR3 protein: CASSPEDRNGYTF; CDR3 DNA: TGCGCCAGCAGCCCTGAGGACAGAAATGGCTACACCTTC
V gene: TRBV6-5; clone size: .; J gene: TRBJ1-2; D gene: TRBD1; CDR3 protein: CASSYSRRAGDRGYTF; CDR3 DNA: TGTGCCAGCAGTTACTCGAGACGGGCAGGGGACAGAGGCTACACCTTC
V gene: TRBV19; clone size: .; J gene: TRBJ1-2; D gene: TRBD1; CDR3 protein: CARSTGGNSHSNYGYTF; CDR3 DNA: TGTGCCAGATCGACAGGGGGCAACTCCCACTCTAACTATGGCTACACCTTC
V gene: TRBV11-2; clone size: .; J gene: TRBJ2-7; D gene: TRBD2; CDR3 protein: CASSPWLAGAPTEQYF; CDR3 DNA: TGTGCCAGCAGCCCCTGGCTAGCGGGCGCTCCTACCGAGCAGTACTTC
V gene: TRBV7-6; clone size: .; J gene: TRBJ2-5; D gene: .; CDR3 protein: CASSPGPGGSETQYF; CDR3 DNA: TGTGCCAGCAGCCCCGGCCCTGGGGGCAGTGAGACCCAGTACTTC
V gene: TRBV5-6; clone size: .; J gene: TRBJ1-2; D gene: .; CDR3 protein: CASSYGGNGYTF; CDR3 DNA: TGTGCCAGCAGCTACGGGGGAAATGGCTACACCTTC
V gene: TRBV11-3; clone size: .; J gene: TRBJ2-1; D gene: .; CDR3 protein: CASSLSPGPGREQFF; CDR3 DNA: TGTGCCAGCAGCTTATCCCCAGGCCCTGGGCGTGAGCAGTTCTTC